The 32 T cell receptor beta chains below all came from one sample that was sequenced in a study of Tregs in tolerant kidney transplant recipients (dated by TCRdb to between 2017 and 2020). The library was generated by the immunoSEQ multiplex PCR assay. Sourced from immuneACCESS, this table was stored by TCRdb with only in-frame sequences that have V and J called. A share of the clones is absent; for the studies checked, an unresolved V gene accounts for under half, and the remainder has no known explanation. The sample includes about 110,000 clones, with around 91% observed a single time. The ten largest clones take up about 0.35% of the sample. Taken with the paper, the label for time point translates to: blood sample drawn before combined kidney and bone marrow transplant. The input for sequencing was CD4+ T cells from blood, taken before the transplant. Receptors originate from a human donor who received a combined kidney and bone marrow transplant.

This chain connects TRBV5-5 to TRBJ2-7; 11 positions match TRBD2. This CDR3 has 15 residues. Trimming removed 0 bases from V and 2 bases from J; junction bases left unmatched: 1. The germline V gene has CDR1 SGHKS and CDR2 YYEKEE (reference sequence). CDR3 in amino acids: CASSLVSGRAYEQYF. In DNA, the CDR3 is TGTGCCAGCAGCTTGGTTAGCGGGAGGGCCTACGAGCAGTACTTC.

The chain has TRBV30 and TRBJ2-3; 11 nucleotides agree with TRBD2. This CDR3 has 16 residues. V shed 4 bases, J shed 4 bases, and the junction held 10 bases outside the gene matches. Per the germline V gene, CDR1 is GTSNPN and CDR2 is SVGIG (reference sequence). CDR3 in DNA: TGTGCCTGGACTAGCGGGAGGTCGGGTTTAGCAGATACGCAGTATTTT. It codes for CAWTSGRSGLADTQYF.

This chain uses TRBV4-1 with TRBJ2-1; TRBD2 matches 10 bases. Germline V lookup: CDR1 MGHRA, CDR2 YSYEKL. The junction had 6 bases not matched to a gene; V was cut back by 3 bases and J by 4 bases. The CDR3 extends over 16 amino acids. The CDR3: CASSHSAGGRYNEQFF. In DNA form, the CDR3 reads TGCGCCAGCAGCCATTCAGCGGGGGGGAGATACAATGAGCAGTTCTTC.

This sequence joins TRBV28 and TRBJ2-2; unclear D gene. The V gene lost 6 bases and the J gene lost 2 bases, with 10 bases spanning the gap. The germline V gene encodes CDR1 MDHEN and CDR2 SYDVKM. The CDR3 is made up of 14 amino acids. CDR3 sequence reads: CASRYRSNTGELFF. CDR3 DNA sequence: TGTGCCAGCAGGTATAGGAGCAACACCGGGGAGCTGTTTTTT.

The gene calls are TRBV6-6 and TRBJ2-2, with D possibly TRBD1 on 6 matching bases. V was shortened by 3 bases and J by 4 bases, with 12 bases between the two germline ends. Germline V gene sequence: CDR1 MNHNY, CDR2 SVGAGI (reference sequence). The CDR3 length is 15 residues. CDR3 amino acids: CASSYTGHLTGELFF. CDR3 nucleotides: TGTGCCAGCAGTTATACGGGACATCTCACCGGGGAGCTGTTTTTT.

The chain joins TRBV15 to TRBJ1-2; TRBD1 aligns across 7 bases. Trimming cost V 5 bases and J 8 bases; bases outside gene matches: 11. CDR3 length equals 14 residues. The germline CDR1 and CDR2 sequences are LNHNV and YYDKDF (reference sequence). CDR3 nucleotide sequence: TGTGCCACCAGCCCAGGCGACAGGGAGGAGGGCTACACCTTC. It yields the protein CATSPGDREEGYTF. The complete variable domain, with remaining parts taken from reference TRBV15 and TRBJ1-2, reads DAMVIQNPRYQVTQFGKPVTLSCSQTLNHNVMYWYQQKSSQAPKLLFHYYDKDFNNEADTPDNFQSRRPNTSFCFLDIRSPGLGDTAMYLCATSPGDREEGYTFGSGTRLTVV.

CDR3 in DNA: TGCAGCGTTGTCCAGGGGGCATCGGAAAAACTGTTTTTT. Translation: CSVVQGASEKLFF. The chain uses TRBV29-1 and TRBJ1-4, with 8 bases aligning to TRBD1. This CDR3 spans 13 amino acids. CDR1 is SQVTM and CDR2 is ANQGSEA in the germline V gene. V gave up 4 bases and J gave up 8 bases; unmatched junction bases: 6.

The chain recombines TRBV27 with TRBJ2-7; 9 nucleotides align to TRBD1. The length of the CDR3 is 16 residues. The trim removed 6 bases at V and 3 bases at J, leaving 12 bases unmatched. Looked up from germline, CDR1 is MNHEY and CDR2 is SMNVEV (reference sequence). The CDR3 bases are TGTGCCAGCAGACCCGCGGGACAGGGACTAAGCTACGAGCAGTACTTC. Its protein product is CASRPAGQGLSYEQYF.

The V gene is TRBV9, the J gene TRBJ2-1; D is undetermined. This CDR3 is 13 amino acids long. Germline V CDR1 and CDR2: SGDLS, YYNGEE. The V end lost 0 bases, the J end lost 11 bases, and 12 bases lay between the germline ends. This CDR3 reads CASSVDTTTQQFF. For the CDR3, the DNA is TGTGCCAGCAGCGTAGACACTACTACCCAGCAGTTCTTC.

V gene TRBV6-5 combines with J gene TRBJ1-1, with a tentative D call TRBD1 (6 bases). This CDR3 has 15 amino acids. Trimming removed 5 bases from V and 0 bases from J, with 13 bases in between. Per the germline V gene, CDR1 is MNHEY and CDR2 is SVGAGI. The CDR3 bases are TGTGCCAGCAGTCAACCCGGGACAATGAACACTGAAGCTTTCTTT. It is translated as CASSQPGTMNTEAFF.

The CDR3 reads CASSPRRPGIDTQYF. CDR3 in DNA: TGCGCCAGCAGCCCCCGAAGGCCAGGGATAGATACGCAGTATTTT. The chain combines TRBV5-1 with TRBJ2-3; a possible D gene is TRBD1 (5 bases). Trimming took off 4 bases at V and 5 bases at J, with 17 bases between the two ends. Germline CDR1 is SGHRS and CDR2 is YFSETQ. The CDR3 is 15 amino acids. Full variable domain (remainder filled in from reference TRBV5-1 and TRBJ2-3): KAGVTQTPRYLIKTRGQQVTLSCSPISGHRSVSWYQQTPGQGLQFLFEYFSETQRNKGNFPGRFSGRQFSNSRSEMNVSTLELGDSALYLCASSPRRPGIDTQYFGPGTRLTVL.

The chain is built from TRBV19 and TRBJ2-5; D gene ambiguous. Germline V gene lookup returns CDR1 LNHDA and CDR2 SQIVND (reference sequence). V lost 2 bases, J lost 1 base, and 8 bases lay in between. The CDR3 extends over 14 amino acids. In DNA form, the CDR3 reads TGTGCCAGTAGTATATACTGGTCCCAAGAGACCCAGTACTTC. This encodes CASSIYWSQETQYF.

The genes are TRBV28 and TRBJ2-3, with a tentative D call TRBD1 (6 bases). Germline V gene data show CDR1 as MDHEN and CDR2 as SYDVKM. V lost 6 bases and J 0 bases, leaving 10 bases between the germline ends. The CDR3 runs to 14 residues. This CDR3 reads CASRSGTSTDTQYF. CDR3 nucleotide sequence: TGTGCCAGCAGGTCCGGGACAAGCACAGATACGCAGTATTTT.

The chain uses TRBV11-2 and TRBJ2-7; D perhaps matches TRBD1 (5 bases). Germline V gene data show CDR1 as SGHAT and CDR2 as FQNNGV. V lost 5 bases and J lost 2, with 16 bases in between. CDR3 size: 15 residues. This chain's CDR3 is CASSPLYGATYEQYF. The CDR3 DNA reads as TGTGCCAGCAGCCCTCTCTATGGGGCCACCTACGAGCAGTACTTC.

The chain links TRBV27 to TRBJ1-1, with a weak D call TRBD1 (6 bases). CDR1 MNHEY and CDR2 SMNVEV come from the germline V gene (reference sequence). This CDR3 contains 13 residues. The V gene lost 1 base and the J gene lost 11 bases, with 14 bases spanning the gap. In DNA form, the CDR3 reads TGTGCCAGCAGTTTATTCGGCAGGGGTGCGGCTTTCTTT. This gives the protein CASSLFGRGAAFF.

The CDR3 region has the DNA TGCACCAGCAGCCAAGATAGCGGGGGCTCCTGGTATGAGCAGTTCTTC. It translates to CTSSQDSGGSWYEQFF. This chain connects TRBV1 to TRBJ2-1; whether TRBD2, the table's D call, matches the DNA was not checked. TRBV1 represents a pseudogene. There are 16 residues in the CDR3.

The chain employs TRBV28 and TRBJ1-2; weak D call: TRBD1 (5 bases). V lost 2 bases, J lost 4 bases, and 14 bases lay in between. This CDR3 is 15 amino acids long. Germline CDR1 MDHEN, CDR2 SYDVKM. The CDR3, as DNA: TGTGCCAGCAGTTTACACCAGGGATCAGTCTATGGCTACACCTTC. It encodes CASSLHQGSVYGYTF.

This chain uses TRBV5-1 with TRBJ1-1, with D possibly matching TRBD1 (6 bases). The V and J ends lost 0 bases and 9 bases respectively, with 12 bases between them. The CDR3 length is 13 residues. Germline CDR1 is SGHRS and CDR2 is YFSETQ. The DNA for the CDR3 is TGCGCCAGCAGCTTGGGTGACGGGACAAAAGCTTTCTTT. Translated, it gives CASSLGDGTKAFF.

The rearrangement joins TRBV28 to TRBJ2-3; TRBD1 agrees at 8 bases. The CDR3 consists of 18 residues. Unmatched junction bases numbered 18, after V lost 6 bases and J lost 4 bases. Germline CDR1 MDHEN, CDR2 SYDVKM. The CDR3: CASRPNRGTGRRADTQYF. CDR3 DNA: TGTGCCAGCAGGCCCAACAGGGGGACGGGACGTCGGGCAGATACGCAGTATTTT.

The chain links TRBV6-5 to TRBJ1-2; the match to TRBD1 covers 8 bases. Trimming cost V 1 base and J 7 bases; bases outside gene matches: 2. The CDR3 totals 13 residues. Germline V gene sequence: CDR1 MNHEY, CDR2 SVGAGI. CDR3: CASSYWDRSGYTF. The DNA for the CDR3 is TGTGCCAGCAGTTACTGGGACAGGAGTGGCTACACCTTC.

This rearrangement joins TRBV5-1 to TRBJ2-1; 8 bases are a match to TRBD1. With 0 bases clipped from V and 7 bases from J, the junction kept 9 bases outside the gene matches. Germline values: CDR1 SGHRS, CDR2 YFSETQ. This CDR3 has 16 residues. The CDR3 protein is CASSLEAGGGFNEQFF. CDR3 bases: TGCGCCAGCAGCTTGGAGGCAGGGGGCGGTTTTAATGAGCAGTTCTTC.

The chain links TRBV7-2 to TRBJ2-6, with 7 bases lining up with TRBD2. The germline CDR1 and CDR2 sequences are SGHTA and FQGNSA. The length of the CDR3 is 16 residues. The ends lost 4 bases at V and 1 base at J; junction bases unmatched: 4. Here the CDR3 reads CASSSFGGSGANVLTF. CDR3 nucleotide sequence: TGTGCCAGCAGCTCGTTCGGGGGGTCTGGGGCCAACGTCCTGACTTTC. Together with reference TRBV7-2 and TRBJ2-6, the CDR3 gives the full variable domain: GAGVSQSPSNKVTEKGKDVELRCDPISGHTALYWYRQSLGQGLEFLIYFQGNSAPDKSGLPSDRFSAERTGGSVSTLTIQRTQQEDSAVYLCASSSFGGSGANVLTFGAGSRLTVL.

The genes are TRBV5-6 and TRBJ2-1; 11 bases are a match to TRBD2. Germline V gives CDR1 SGHDT, CDR2 YYEEEE. This CDR3 spans 16 amino acids. V shed 3 bases, J shed 4 bases, and the junction held 6 bases outside the gene matches. This CDR3 reads CASSWAGTSGYNEQFF. Here the CDR3 DNA reads TGTGCCAGCAGCTGGGCCGGGACTAGCGGATACAATGAGCAGTTCTTC.

The rearrangement uses TRBV2 and TRBJ1-2; a weak D match, TRBD1 (5 bases). The V gene's germline CDR1 is SNHLY and CDR2 FYNNEI. V was clipped by 4 bases and J by 2 bases, with 8 bases between them. The CDR3 extends over 13 amino acids. In nucleotides, the CDR3 is TGTGCCAGCAGTGGACGGGGGAACTATGGCTACACCTTC. Its translation is CASSGRGNYGYTF.

The chain has TRBV7-9 and TRBJ1-3, with D perhaps matching TRBD1 (5 bases). This CDR3 has 14 residues. V was trimmed by 5 bases and J by 2 bases, leaving 10 bases between them. Germline CDR1 and CDR2: SEHNR and FQNEAQ (reference sequence). The CDR3 spells CASSPWGAGNTIYF. CDR3 bases: TGTGCCAGCAGCCCCTGGGGGGCTGGAAACACCATATATTTT.

The chain joins TRBV7-9 to TRBJ1-1; 8 bases are shared with TRBD1. Germline CDR1 reads SEHNR; CDR2 reads FQNEAQ (reference sequence). The CDR3 runs to 13 residues. V shed 4 bases, J shed 8 bases, and the junction held 6 bases outside the gene matches. CDR3 protein: CASSSSGGAEAFF. CDR3 nucleotides: TGTGCCAGCAGCTCTTCAGGGGGCGCGGAAGCTTTCTTT.

The chain is built from TRBV5-1 and TRBJ1-1; D might be TRBD1 (5 bases). Per germline, CDR1 SGHRS and CDR2 YFSETQ. This CDR3 spans 15 amino acids. Trimming shortened V by 0 bases and J by 0 bases, and 9 bases separated the two germline ends. The CDR3: CASSLDAGLNTEAFF. The CDR3 nucleotides are TGCGCCAGCAGCTTGGATGCAGGGCTGAACACTGAAGCTTTCTTT.

The chain couples TRBV6-4 to TRBJ2-3, with 7 bases fitting TRBD2. Germline CDR1 is MRHNA and CDR2 is SNTAGT. V shed 3 bases and J 0 bases; nucleotides not matched to a gene: 6. The CDR3 extends over 16 amino acids. The CDR3 is CASSERGGPSTDTQYF. The CDR3 nucleotides are TGTGCCAGCAGTGAACGCGGGGGACCTAGCACAGATACGCAGTATTTT.

The chain combines TRBV5-1 with TRBJ2-3; D is uncertain. There are 16 residues in the CDR3. V lost 4 bases, J lost 0 bases, and 15 bases lay in between. The germline V gene encodes CDR1 SGHRS and CDR2 YFSETQ. In DNA form, the CDR3 reads TGCGCCAGCAGCCTCCTCCCGGGTGATAGCACAGATACGCAGTATTTT. This codes for CASSLLPGDSTDTQYF. The entire variable domain, with the rest obtained from reference TRBV5-1 and TRBJ2-3, is as follows: KAGVTQTPRYLIKTRGQQVTLSCSPISGHRSVSWYQQTPGQGLQFLFEYFSETQRNKGNFPGRFSGRQFSNSRSEMNVSTLELGDSALYLCASSLLPGDSTDTQYFGPGTRLTVL.

This sequence joins TRBV11-3 and TRBJ2-1; TRBD2 might be the D (7 bases). CDR1 is SGHNT and CDR2 is YENEEA in the germline V gene. The germline V and J ends were trimmed by 5 bases and 4 bases, with 15 bases remaining between them. The CDR3 spans 15 residues. CDR3 in amino acids: CASSPGGQAYNEQFF. Written as DNA, the CDR3 is TGTGCCAGCAGCCCCGGGGGGCAGGCGTACAATGAGCAGTTCTTC.

The rearrangement joins TRBV6-5 to TRBJ1-2; 8 bases match TRBD1. This CDR3 contains 13 residues. Germline trimming cut 2 bases from V and 8 bases from J; bases unmatched to any gene: 4. Germline loops: CDR1 MNHEY, CDR2 SVGAGI. In DNA form, the CDR3 reads TGTGCCAGCAGTTACGCGACAGGGGAGGGCTACACCTTC. Residues: CASSYATGEGYTF.

The rearrangement uses TRBV30 and TRBJ2-5; 9 bases fit TRBD1. The CDR3 sequence is 13 residues long. J gave up 11 bases and V 0 bases, and 7 bases lay outside the gene matches. CDR1 and CDR2 from the germline V gene are GTSNPN and SVGIG (reference sequence). The chain's CDR3 is CAWSVRDRGYQYF. CDR3 sequence (DNA): TGTGCCTGGAGTGTACGCGACAGGGGGTATCAGTACTTC.